A single TCR beta chain is shown here with its context. Some clones are missing from TCRdb's copy, which holds only in-frame ones; the method was immunoSEQ multiplex PCR. Of approximately 110,000 clones in the sample, approximately 84% were seen once. The sample belongs to a study of blood T cell repertoires in COVID-19. Study-wide context: The samples span acute and convalescent COVID-19 from the United States, Italy and Spain. PBMCs, B-cell-depleted T cells, or T cells were the source of the cDNA or gDNA that made up the material.

Per the germline V gene, CDR1 is SGDLS and CDR2 is YYNGEE. The CDR3 is 18 residues long. The V segment lost 3 bases and the J segment 4 bases; nucleotides outside the gene matches: 13. The specimen was peripheral blood. The chain couples TRBV9 to TRBJ2-3, with 11 positions matching TRBD2. This clonotype originated in a woman between 40 and 50 years old with acute or convalescent COVID-19. CDR3: CASSDTPYSGGGADTQYF. In DNA form, the CDR3 reads TGTGCCAGCAGCGATACGCCTTATAGCGGGGGGGGAGCAGATACGCAGTATTTT.